This TCR beta chain was documented in a study of PD-1 blockade in classical Hodgkin lymphoma. Study observations and caveats: At baseline, newly diagnosed patients reportedly showed less TCR diversity than healthy donors. Individuals initiating nivolumab under 1 year after ASCT were excluded. Whereas CD4+ TCR diversity had risen significantly by C4D1, CD8+ TCR diversity had not.

The V and J ends lost 1 base and 1 base respectively, with 5 bases between them. Germline CDR1 and CDR2: LGHNA and YSLEER. The CDR3 extends over 13 amino acids. About this clone itself: Its antigen is currently unknown.

Each patient's relapse followed autologous stem cell transplantation, and brentuximab vedotin exposure varied. The method was immunoSEQ multiplex PCR; TCRdb's version includes in-frame clones alone and lacks a portion of them. The sample lists tens of thousands of clones, 82% occurring once. This TCR derives from a human donor with classical Hodgkin lymphoma. V is TRBV4-3 and J is TRBJ2-7; D is uncertain. Here the sequenced sample was peripheral blood mononuclear cells (PBMCs), taken before the second cycle of nivolumab. CDR3 nucleotide sequence: TGCGCCAGCAGCCAAGGAGTTTCCTACGAGCAGTACTTC. Residues: CASSQGVSYEQYF.